The next 31 T cell receptor beta chains were all read from a single sample in a study of T cell clones after liver transplantation. Some clones are missing from TCRdb's copy, which holds only in-frame ones; the method was immunoSEQ multiplex PCR. Altogether 98,000 or so clones are present, around 83% being singletons, with the ten largest covering 0.8% to 1%. The sequences come from CD4+ T cells from blood, collected before liver transplant. The receptors here all came from a human donor who received a liver transplant.

This chain connects TRBV15 to TRBJ2-7, with a weak D call TRBD1 (6 bases). Germline-derived CDR1 and CDR2 are LNHNV and YYDKDF (reference sequence). The V end was cut by 0 bases, the J end by 6 bases, with 15 bases between. CDR3 length equals 15 residues. The CDR3 DNA sequence: TGTGCCACCAGCAGAGATCGGCAGGGGAACGGCGAGCAGTACTTC. It is translated as CATSRDRQGNGEQYF. The variable domain in full, completed from reference TRBV15 and TRBJ2-7, reads DAMVIQNPRYQVTQFGKPVTLSCSQTLNHNVMYWYQQKSSQAPKLLFHYYDKDFNNEADTPDNFQSRRPNTSFCFLDIRSPGLGDTAMYLCATSRDRQGNGEQYFGPGTRLTVT.

This sequence joins TRBV2 and TRBJ1-2, with 9 bases that match TRBD1. V lost 5 bases and J lost 8; bases outside the gene matches: 18. Germline values: CDR1 SNHLY, CDR2 FYNNEI. The CDR3 contains 17 residues. The CDR3 spells CASSPPGQGFALHGYTF. CDR3 bases: TGTGCCAGCAGTCCACCGGGACAGGGATTTGCTCTCCACGGCTACACCTTC. The full variable domain, with the rest looked up from reference TRBV2 and TRBJ1-2, is EPEVTQTPSHQVTQMGQEVILRCVPISNHLYFYWYRQILGQKVEFLVSFYNNEISEKSEIFDDQFSVERPDGSNFTLKIRSTKLEDSAMYFCASSPPGQGFALHGYTFGSGTRLTVV.

This sequence joins TRBV27 and TRBJ1-2; 9 bases map to TRBD1. This CDR3 is 15 amino acids long. Germline trimming cut 5 bases from V and 2 bases from J; bases unmatched to any gene: 6. Per germline, CDR1 MNHEY and CDR2 SMNVEV (reference sequence). CDR3 sequence reads: CASSPGQGRNYGYTF. The CDR3, as DNA: TGTGCCAGCAGTCCAGGACAGGGGAGGAACTATGGCTACACCTTC.

The chain has TRBV9 and TRBJ2-5, with D possibly matching TRBD1 (6 bases). Per the germline V gene, CDR1 is SGDLS and CDR2 is YYNGEE. V was pared by 3 bases and J by 1 base, with 10 bases between. The CDR3 has 14 residues. The CDR3 protein is CASSGDRSQETQYF. The CDR3 nucleotides are TGTGCCAGCAGCGGCGACAGGAGCCAAGAGACCCAGTACTTC.

The J gene is TRBJ2-7, the V gene TRBV6-1, with TRBD1 as a possible D gene (7 bases). Trimming took 4 bases from V and 1 from J, leaving 17 bases between them. The CDR3 runs to 16 residues. Looked up from germline, CDR1 is MNHNS and CDR2 is SASEGT. CDR3 nucleotides: TGTGCCAGCAGTGGTTCTCGGGCAGGGGGGTCCTACGAGCAGTACTTC. It yields the protein CASSGSRAGGSYEQYF.

The sample holds a few counts of this clone. The gene calls are TRBV18 and TRBJ2-7; no reliable D call. V was trimmed by 4 bases and J by 4 bases, leaving 8 bases between them. Germline values: CDR1 KGHSH, CDR2 LQKENI. This CDR3 has 12 residues. As DNA, the CDR3 is TGTGCCAGCTCACTTAAGGGTTACGAGCAGTACTTC. Residues: CASSLKGYEQYF.

The rearrangement links TRBV14 to TRBJ2-1; the D gene is possibly TRBD2 (5 bases). Deletions cut 4 bases from V and 2 bases from J, with 9 bases between. The CDR3 runs 14 residues. Germline lookup yields CDR1 SGHDN and CDR2 FVKESK. The CDR3 region is CASSPRAAYNEQFF. The CDR3 bases are TGTGCCAGCAGCCCGAGGGCGGCCTACAATGAGCAGTTCTTC.

The chain recombines TRBV30 with TRBJ2-5, with 16 bases matching TRBD2. This CDR3 region has 18 residues. Trimming removed 1 base from V and 5 bases from J; junction bases left unmatched: 10. In germline, CDR1 is GTSNPN, CDR2 SVGIG (reference sequence). Here the CDR3 reads CAWSGGTSGRGVAETQYF. The CDR3 region has the DNA TGTGCCTGGAGTGGAGGGACTAGCGGGAGGGGGGTAGCGGAGACCCAGTACTTC. The whole variable domain, remainder taken from reference TRBV30 and TRBJ2-5, is SQTIHQWPATLVQPVGSPLSLECTVEGTSNPNLYWYRQAAGRGLQLLFYSVGIGQISSEVPQNLSASRPQDRQFILSSKKLLLSDSGFYLCAWSGGTSGRGVAETQYFGPGTRLLVL.

This chain links TRBV5-4 with TRBJ2-1; 9 bases agree with TRBD2. CDR1 and CDR2 from the germline V gene are SGHNT and YYREEE (reference sequence). The CDR3 extends over 15 amino acids. After removal of 0 bases from V and 10 bases from J, the junction contained 8 bases not matched to a gene. This CDR3 reads CASSLAVAGAGEQFF. The CDR3 DNA reads TGTGCCAGCAGCTTGGCCGTAGCGGGGGCGGGGGAGCAGTTCTTC.

The V call is TRBV19, the J call TRBJ2-5, with a weak D call TRBD1 (6 bases). This CDR3 region has 14 residues. The germline V gene has CDR1 LNHDA and CDR2 SQIVND (reference sequence). V gave up 1 base and J gave up 3 bases, with 9 bases separating them. DNA for the CDR3: TGTGCCAGTAGTATAGGACAGGTGAAAGAGACCCAGTACTTC. Protein product: CASSIGQVKETQYF.

The sample holds one count of this clone. V is TRBV10-3 and J is TRBJ1-5; D possibly corresponds to TRBD1 (5 bases). CDR3 length: 14 residues. The germline V gene encodes CDR1 ENHRY and CDR2 SYGVKD. Trimming left V 8 bases short and J 3 bases short, with 14 bases between. The CDR3 here is CAISQTGDNQPQHF. CDR3 in DNA: TGTGCCATCTCTCAAACGGGGGACAATCAGCCCCAGCATTTT.

This sequence joins TRBV27 and TRBJ1-1, with D tentatively TRBD1 (6 bases). CDR3 length: 14 amino acids. V was shortened by 7 bases and J by 3 bases, with 15 bases between the two germline ends. Per germline, CDR1 MNHEY and CDR2 SMNVEV (reference sequence). CDR3 sequence (DNA): TGTGCCAGCACTAAAGGGGGTACGGACACTGAAGCTTTCTTT. This codes for CASTKGGTDTEAFF.

This chain uses TRBV4-1 with TRBJ2-7; maybe TRBD1 (5 bases). CDR3 length: 15 residues. V was trimmed by 1 base and J by 6 bases, leaving 16 bases between them. CDR1 MGHRA and CDR2 YSYEKL come from the germline V gene. The CDR3 loop is CASSQGSWGVIEQYF. In DNA form, the CDR3 reads TGCGCCAGCAGCCAAGGTTCGTGGGGCGTGATCGAGCAGTACTTC.

This chain joins TRBV10-2 and TRBJ1-5, with D maybe TRBD1 (6 bases). The CDR3 covers 14 residues. CDR1 is WSHSY and CDR2 is SAAADI in the germline V gene. With 3 bases removed from V and 4 bases from J, the gap between germline ends came to 10 bases. For the CDR3, the DNA is TGCGCCAGCAGTGAAGGACAGATAAATCAGCCCCAGCATTTT. It translates to CASSEGQINQPQHF.

Only one count was recorded for this clone. J is TRBJ2-2 and V is TRBV5-1, with 9 bases aligning to TRBD1. The germline gives CDR1 SGHRS, CDR2 YFSETQ. The CDR3 runs to 16 residues. V was clipped by 4 bases and J by 5 bases; unmatched bases: 9. CDR3 nucleotides: TGCGCCAGCAGCGTCTCCGGGACAGGGAGAACCGGGGAGCTGTTTTTT. It translates to CASSVSGTGRTGELFF.

This chain connects TRBV7-9 to TRBJ2-1; 10 bases agree with TRBD2. This CDR3 comprises 15 residues. CDR1 and CDR2 (germline): SEHNR, FQNEAQ (reference sequence). Trimming cost V 5 bases and J 2 bases; bases outside gene matches: 3. This chain's CDR3 is CASSRLAGTYNEQFF. CDR3 nucleotides: TGTGCCAGCAGCAGACTAGCGGGTACCTACAATGAGCAGTTCTTC.

The gene calls are TRBV7-2 and TRBJ1-2; D is uncertain. The germline CDR1 and CDR2 sequences are SGHTA and FQGNSA. The CDR3 contains 14 residues. Trimming stripped 5 bases from V and 7 bases from J, with 17 bases between. The CDR3 DNA reads TGTGCCAGCAGCGCGCGGACGGTTGGGGTTGGCTACACCTTC. It encodes CASSARTVGVGYTF.

This chain connects TRBV18 to TRBJ1-4; TRBD1 is a possible D gene (5 bases). The CDR3 covers 15 residues. Deletions cut 6 bases from V and 0 bases from J, with 11 bases between. CDR1 is KGHSH and CDR2 is LQKENI in the germline V gene. The CDR3 nucleotides read TGTGCCAGCTCCCCCGAGGGGCCAACTAATGAAAAACTGTTTTTT. Translated: CASSPEGPTNEKLFF.

V and J are TRBV4-2 and TRBJ2-3, with unresolved D. The CDR3 is made up of 16 amino acids. Trimming took 1 base from V and 0 from J, leaving 11 bases between them. Germline V gene data show CDR1 as LGHNA and CDR2 as YNFKEQ. CDR3 sequence reads: CASSQAARSSTDTQYF. The CDR3 DNA sequence: TGTGCCAGCAGCCAAGCTGCTAGGTCTAGCACAGATACGCAGTATTTT.

The chain is built from TRBV6-5 and TRBJ1-2; possible D gene TRBD1, 5 bases. Trimming took off 6 bases at V and 8 bases at J, with 22 bases between the two ends. CDR1 is MNHEY, CDR2 SVGAGI, per germline. There are 15 residues in the CDR3. The CDR3 here is CASSRPGQGHRGYTF. Written as DNA, the CDR3 is TGTGCCAGCAGCCGGCCGGGTCAGGGCCATCGAGGCTACACCTTC.

This clone was found many times. J is TRBJ1-2 and V is TRBV7-3, with TRBD1 as a possible D gene (5 bases). The CDR3 is made up of 14 amino acids. Deletions cut 5 bases from V and 4 bases from J, with 14 bases between. CDR1 is SGHTA and CDR2 is FQGTGA in the germline V gene. The CDR3 spells CASSSRVGGYGYTF. In DNA form, the CDR3 reads TGTGCCAGCAGCAGCAGGGTAGGCGGCTATGGCTACACCTTC.

This chain connects TRBV6-5 to TRBJ2-7; the D gene is possibly TRBD1 (6 bases). Germline V CDR1 and CDR2: MNHEY, SVGAGI. The V gene lost 6 bases and the J gene lost 6 bases, with 12 bases spanning the gap. CDR3 length equals 12 residues. CDR3 protein: CASSLTGTEQYF. CDR3 DNA sequence: TGTGCCAGCAGCTTAACAGGGACCGAGCAGTACTTC.

The chain uses TRBV18 and TRBJ1-4; D uncertain. This CDR3 has 14 amino acids. Trimming removed 3 bases from V and 1 base from J, with 6 bases in between. In germline, CDR1 is KGHSH, CDR2 LQKENI. CDR3 sequence: CASSPQETNEKLFF. CDR3 DNA sequence: TGTGCCAGCTCACCCCAAGAAACTAATGAAAAACTGTTTTTT.

The chain couples TRBV28 to TRBJ2-1; D may be TRBD1 (5 bases). The CDR3 loop spans 12 amino acids. The germline CDR1 and CDR2 sequences are MDHEN and SYDVKM. Trimming took off 6 bases at V and 7 bases at J, with 10 bases between the two ends. The DNA of the CDR3 is TGTGCCAGCAGAAGGGGTAAGAATGAGCAGTTCTTC. It yields the protein CASRRGKNEQFF.

This chain links TRBV11-2 with TRBJ2-1; D is unclear. The CDR3 length is 15 residues. Trimming stripped 3 bases from V and 6 bases from J, with 15 bases between. CDR1 is SGHAT and CDR2 is FQNNGV in the germline V gene. This CDR3 is CASSFLAAAPNEQFF. In nucleotides, the CDR3 is TGTGCCAGCAGCTTCCTTGCGGCGGCCCCCAATGAGCAGTTCTTC.

The chain is built from TRBV13 and TRBJ1-5; D is possibly TRBD1 (5 bases). The CDR3 length is 16 residues. CDR1 is PRHDT, CDR2 FYEKMQ, per germline (reference sequence). Trimming shortened V by 5 bases and J by 0 bases, and 14 bases separated the two germline ends. For the CDR3, the DNA is TGTGCCAGCAGCACCCCGGGGCTCTATAGCAATCAGCCCCAGCATTTT. Protein product: CASSTPGLYSNQPQHF.

The chain uses TRBV10-2 and TRBJ1-4; possible D gene TRBD1, 5 bases. V lost 2 bases to trimming and J lost 5 bases, with 9 bases between them. Germline V gives CDR1 WSHSY, CDR2 SAAADI. The CDR3 contains 14 residues. Here the CDR3 reads CASSETGRNEKLFF. CDR3 DNA: TGCGCCAGCAGTGAGACAGGAAGGAATGAAAAACTGTTTTTT.

The chain recombines TRBV7-8 with TRBJ1-6, with D perhaps matching TRBD1 (6 bases). Per the germline V gene, CDR1 is SGHVS and CDR2 is FQNEAQ. V gave up 1 base and J gave up 5 bases, with 6 bases separating them. CDR3 length: 14 amino acids. CDR3 sequence: CASSLGTDNSPLHF. The CDR3 region has the DNA TGTGCCAGCAGCTTAGGGACAGATAATTCACCCCTCCACTTT.

The rearrangement joins TRBV18 to TRBJ1-1; D is possibly TRBD1 (5 bases). Germline CDR1 reads KGHSH; CDR2 reads LQKENI. This CDR3 has 14 residues. The V gene lost 0 bases and the J gene lost 4 bases, with 9 bases spanning the gap. The chain's CDR3 is CASSPPGVGTEAFF. DNA of the CDR3: TGTGCCAGCTCACCACCGGGGGTGGGCACTGAAGCTTTCTTT.

V and J are TRBV2 and TRBJ1-2; D not resolved. CDR1 SNHLY and CDR2 FYNNEI come from the germline V gene. Trimming took off 2 bases at V and 5 bases at J, with 12 bases between the two ends. CDR3 length: 14 residues. The CDR3, as DNA: TGTGCCAGCAGTGAATCCACCCTGGGATATGGCTACACCTTC. The encoded protein is CASSESTLGYGYTF.

The genes are TRBV29-1 and TRBJ2-2; D may be TRBD1 or TRBD2 (5 bases each). V lost 8 bases and J 7 bases, leaving 11 bases between the germline ends. Germline-derived CDR1 and CDR2 are SQVTM and ANQGSEA. The CDR3 consists of 11 residues. The CDR3 reads CSYGALGELFF. CDR3 bases: TGCAGCTACGGGGCCCTCGGGGAGCTGTTTTTT.